This T cell receptor beta chain was identified during a study of blood T cell repertoires in COVID-19. For the study at large: T cells, B-cell-depleted T cells, or PBMCs provided the cDNA or gDNA that served as material.

Turning to this clone: The sample carries other DNA sequences with the same CDR3.

Patients in Seattle were enrolled during active infection, then followed longitudinally. V shed 5 bases, J shed 3 bases, and the junction held 2 bases outside the gene matches. CDR1 and CDR2 (germline): LNHDA, SQIVND (reference sequence). The CDR3 has 13 residues. Per the original methods: Estimation of nucleated cell counts was performed using reference gene primer amplification. Profiling relied on immunoSEQ multiplex PCR, and the TCRdb table lists in-frame clones only, not all of them. The D gene and trimming were derived from the DNA, and the V and J assignments and clone size from that table. The sample lists about 250,000 clones; more than 70% were seen once.

Sequencing was carried out using peripheral blood. The receptor's source is a woman aged 30 to 39 with COVID-19, enrolled during active disease. The chain carries TRBV19 and TRBJ1-1; 8 nucleotides agree with TRBD1. This chain's CDR3 is CASSEDRDTEAFF. CDR3 DNA: TGTGCCAGTAGTGAGGACAGGGACACTGAAGCTTTCTTT.